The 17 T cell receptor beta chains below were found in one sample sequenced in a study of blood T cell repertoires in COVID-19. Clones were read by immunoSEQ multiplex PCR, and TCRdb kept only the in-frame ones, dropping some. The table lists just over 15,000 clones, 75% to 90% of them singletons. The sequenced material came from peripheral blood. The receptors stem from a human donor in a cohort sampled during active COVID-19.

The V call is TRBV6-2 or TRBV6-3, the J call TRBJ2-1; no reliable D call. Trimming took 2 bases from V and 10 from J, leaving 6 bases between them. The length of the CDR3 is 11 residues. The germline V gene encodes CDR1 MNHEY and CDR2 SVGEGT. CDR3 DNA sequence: TGTGCCAGCAGTTACCGGAGAGAGCAGTTCTTC. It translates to CASSYRREQFF.

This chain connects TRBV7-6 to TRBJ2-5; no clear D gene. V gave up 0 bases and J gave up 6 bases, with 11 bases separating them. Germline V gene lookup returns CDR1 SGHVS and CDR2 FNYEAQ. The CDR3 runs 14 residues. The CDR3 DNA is TGTGCCAGCAGCTTAGCGGTGGTAGAACAGACCCAGTACTTC. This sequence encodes CASSLAVVEQTQYF.

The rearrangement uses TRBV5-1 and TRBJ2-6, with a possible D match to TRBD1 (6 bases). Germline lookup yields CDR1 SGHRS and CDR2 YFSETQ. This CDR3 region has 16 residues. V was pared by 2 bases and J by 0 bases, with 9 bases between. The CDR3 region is CASSFTGISGANVLTF. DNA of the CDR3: TGCGCCAGCAGCTTTACAGGGATCTCTGGGGCCAACGTCCTGACTTTC.

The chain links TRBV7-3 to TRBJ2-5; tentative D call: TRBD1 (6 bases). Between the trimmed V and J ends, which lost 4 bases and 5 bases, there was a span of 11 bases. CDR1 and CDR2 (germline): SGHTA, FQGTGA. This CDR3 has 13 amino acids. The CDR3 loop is CASSSDQGETQYF. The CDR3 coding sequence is TGTGCCAGCAGCTCTGACCAGGGGGAGACCCAGTACTTC.

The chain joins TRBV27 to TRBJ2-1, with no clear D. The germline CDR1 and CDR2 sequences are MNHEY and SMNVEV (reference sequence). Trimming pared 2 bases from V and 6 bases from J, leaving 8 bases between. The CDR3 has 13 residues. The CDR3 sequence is CASSLTTVNEQFF. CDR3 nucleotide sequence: TGTGCCAGCAGTTTAACAACCGTCAATGAGCAGTTCTTC.

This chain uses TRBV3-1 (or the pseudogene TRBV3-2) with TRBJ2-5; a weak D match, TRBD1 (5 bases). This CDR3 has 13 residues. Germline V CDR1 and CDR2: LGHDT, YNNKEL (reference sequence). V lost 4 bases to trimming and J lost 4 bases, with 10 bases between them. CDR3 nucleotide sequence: TGTGCCAGCAGCCGGGGCATTGGAGAGACCCAGTACTTC. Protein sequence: CASSRGIGETQYF.

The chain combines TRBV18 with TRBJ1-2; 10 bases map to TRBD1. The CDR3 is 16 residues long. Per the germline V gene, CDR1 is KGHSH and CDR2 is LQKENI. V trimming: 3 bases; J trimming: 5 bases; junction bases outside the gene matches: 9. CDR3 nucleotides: TGTGCCAGCTCACCCCCATCGGACAGGGGGTTGTATGGCTACACCTTC. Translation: CASSPPSDRGLYGYTF.

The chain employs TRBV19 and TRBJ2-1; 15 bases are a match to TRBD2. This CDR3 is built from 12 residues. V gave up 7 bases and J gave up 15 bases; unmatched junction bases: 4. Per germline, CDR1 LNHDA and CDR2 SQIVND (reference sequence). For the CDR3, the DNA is TGTGCCAGTACGGGACTAGCGGGGGGTGTGTTCTTC. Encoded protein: CASTGLAGGVFF. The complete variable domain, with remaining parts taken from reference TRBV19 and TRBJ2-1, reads DGGITQSPKYLFRKEGQNVTLSCEQNLNHDAMYWYRQDPGQGLRLIYYSQIVNDFQKGDIAEGYSVSREKKESFPLTVTSAQKNPTAFYLCASTGLAGGVFFGPGTRLTVL.

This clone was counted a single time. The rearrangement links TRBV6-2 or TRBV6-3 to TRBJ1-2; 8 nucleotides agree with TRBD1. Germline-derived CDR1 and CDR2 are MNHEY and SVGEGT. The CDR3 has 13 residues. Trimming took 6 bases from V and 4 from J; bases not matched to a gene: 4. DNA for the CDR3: TGTGCCAGCAGCCCCGGGACAGGCTATGGCTACACCTTC. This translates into CASSPGTGYGYTF.

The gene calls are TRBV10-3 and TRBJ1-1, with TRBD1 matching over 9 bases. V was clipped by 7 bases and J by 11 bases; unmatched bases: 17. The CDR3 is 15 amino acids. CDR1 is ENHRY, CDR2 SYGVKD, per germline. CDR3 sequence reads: CAITQGQGGVSDAFF. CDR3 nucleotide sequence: TGTGCCATCACCCAGGGACAGGGAGGCGTGTCGGACGCTTTCTTT.

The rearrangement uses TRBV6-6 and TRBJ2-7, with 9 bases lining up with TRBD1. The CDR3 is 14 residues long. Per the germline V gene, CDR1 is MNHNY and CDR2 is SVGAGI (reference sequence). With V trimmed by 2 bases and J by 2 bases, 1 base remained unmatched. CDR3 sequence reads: CASSYRQGAYEQYF. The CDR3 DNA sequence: TGTGCCAGCAGTTACCGACAGGGGGCCTACGAGCAGTACTTC.

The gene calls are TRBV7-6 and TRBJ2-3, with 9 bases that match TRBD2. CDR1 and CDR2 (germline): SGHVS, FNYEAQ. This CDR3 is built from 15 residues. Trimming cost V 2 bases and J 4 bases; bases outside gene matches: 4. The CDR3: CASSLLREGSDTQYF. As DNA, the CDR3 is TGTGCCAGCAGCTTATTGCGGGAGGGGTCAGATACGCAGTATTTT. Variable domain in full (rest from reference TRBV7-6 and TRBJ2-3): GAGVSQSPRYKVTKRGQDVALRCDPISGHVSLYWYRQALGQGPEFLTYFNYEAQQDKSGLPNDRFSAERPEGSISTLTIQRTEQRDSAMYRCASSLLREGSDTQYFGPGTRLTVL.

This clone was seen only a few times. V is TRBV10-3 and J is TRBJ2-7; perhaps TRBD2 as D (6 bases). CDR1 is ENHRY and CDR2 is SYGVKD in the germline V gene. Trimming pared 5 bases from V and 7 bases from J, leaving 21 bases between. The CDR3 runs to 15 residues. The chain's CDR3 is CAISNAAAGSGEQYF. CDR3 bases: TGTGCCATCAGTAATGCGGCCGCCGGGAGTGGTGAGCAGTACTTC.

The CDR3 reads CASSLQTSGGLNEQFF. CDR3 DNA sequence: TGTGCCAGCAGCCTCCAGACTAGCGGGGGTTTAAATGAGCAGTTCTTC. This sequence joins TRBV4-2 and TRBJ2-1; TRBD2 agrees at 12 bases. The CDR3 loop spans 16 amino acids. After removal of 4 bases from V and 7 bases from J, the junction contained 8 bases not matched to a gene. Per the germline V gene, CDR1 is LGHNA and CDR2 is YNFKEQ.

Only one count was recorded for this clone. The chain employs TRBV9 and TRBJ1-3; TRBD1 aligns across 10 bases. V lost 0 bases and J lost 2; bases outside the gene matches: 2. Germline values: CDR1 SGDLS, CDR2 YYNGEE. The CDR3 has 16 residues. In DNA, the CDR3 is TGTGCCAGCAGCGTAGTGGGGACAGGGGCTGGAAACACCATATATTTT. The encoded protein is CASSVVGTGAGNTIYF. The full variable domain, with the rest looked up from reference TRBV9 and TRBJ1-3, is DSGVTQTPKHLITATGQRVTLRCSPRSGDLSVYWYQQSLDQGLQFLIQYYNGEERAKGNILERFSAQQFPDLHSELNLSSLELGDSALYFCASSVVGTGAGNTIYFGEGSWLTVV.

CDR3 sequence reads: CASSVGQEPMYGYTF. The CDR3 region has the DNA TGTGCCAGCAGCGTAGGACAGGAGCCTATGTATGGCTACACCTTC. The V call is TRBV9, the J call TRBJ1-2; D possibly corresponds to TRBD1 (6 bases). In germline, CDR1 is SGDLS, CDR2 YYNGEE. V gave up 0 bases and J gave up 5 bases, with 14 bases separating them. The CDR3 is 15 amino acids.

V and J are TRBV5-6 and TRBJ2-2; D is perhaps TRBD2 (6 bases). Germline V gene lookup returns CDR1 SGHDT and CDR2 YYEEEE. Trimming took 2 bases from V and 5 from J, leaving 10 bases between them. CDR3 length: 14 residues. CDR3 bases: TGTGCCAGCAGCTTAGGAGGGGTAACCGGGGAGCTGTTTTTT. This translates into CASSLGGVTGELFF.